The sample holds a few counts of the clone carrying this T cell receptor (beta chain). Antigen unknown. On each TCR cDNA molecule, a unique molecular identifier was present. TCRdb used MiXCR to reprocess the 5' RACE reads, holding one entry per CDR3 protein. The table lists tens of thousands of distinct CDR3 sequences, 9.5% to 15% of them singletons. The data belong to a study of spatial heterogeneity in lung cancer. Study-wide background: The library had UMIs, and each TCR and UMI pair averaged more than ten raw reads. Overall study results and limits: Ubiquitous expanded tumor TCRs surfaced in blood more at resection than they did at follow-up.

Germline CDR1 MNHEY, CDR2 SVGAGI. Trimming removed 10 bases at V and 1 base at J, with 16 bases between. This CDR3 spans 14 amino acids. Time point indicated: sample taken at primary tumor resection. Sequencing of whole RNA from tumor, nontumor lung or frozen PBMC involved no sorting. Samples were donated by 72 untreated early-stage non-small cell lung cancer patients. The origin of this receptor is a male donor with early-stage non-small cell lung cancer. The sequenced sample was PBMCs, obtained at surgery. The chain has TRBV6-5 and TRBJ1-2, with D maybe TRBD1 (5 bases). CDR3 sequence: CATRGTGYNYGYTF. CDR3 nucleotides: TGTGCCACCCGCGGAACAGGATATAACTATGGCTACACCTTC.